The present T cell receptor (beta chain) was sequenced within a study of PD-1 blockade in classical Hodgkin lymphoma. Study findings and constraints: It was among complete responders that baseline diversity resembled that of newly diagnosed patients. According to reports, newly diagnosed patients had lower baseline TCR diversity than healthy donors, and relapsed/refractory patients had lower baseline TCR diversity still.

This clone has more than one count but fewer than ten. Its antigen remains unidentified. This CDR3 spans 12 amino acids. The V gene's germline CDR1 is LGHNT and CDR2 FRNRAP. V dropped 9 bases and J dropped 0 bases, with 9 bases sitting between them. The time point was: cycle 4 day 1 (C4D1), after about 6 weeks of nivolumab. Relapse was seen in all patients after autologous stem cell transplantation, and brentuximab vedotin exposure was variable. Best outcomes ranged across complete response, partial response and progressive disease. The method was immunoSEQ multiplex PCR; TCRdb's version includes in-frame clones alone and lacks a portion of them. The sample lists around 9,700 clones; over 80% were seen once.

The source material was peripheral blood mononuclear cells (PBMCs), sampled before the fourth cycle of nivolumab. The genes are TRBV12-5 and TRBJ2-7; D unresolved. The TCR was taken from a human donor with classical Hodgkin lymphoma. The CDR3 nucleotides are TGTGCTAGCGCAGGTAGCTCCTACGAGCAGTACTTC. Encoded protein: CASAGSSYEQYF. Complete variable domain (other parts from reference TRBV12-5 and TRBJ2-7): DARVTQTPRHKVTEMGQEVTMRCQPILGHNTVFWYRQTMMQGLELLAYFRNRAPLDDSGMPKDRFSAEMPDATLATLKIQPSEPRDSAVYFCASAGSSYEQYFGPGTRLTVT.